This TCR beta chain was profiled in a study of Ad26.COV2.S vaccination and SARS-CoV-2 variants. TCRdb's copy holds only in-frame clones and misses some; the assay was immunoSEQ multiplex PCR. The profile covers roughly 100,000 clones, with around 82% appearing a single time and approximately 15% taken by the ten largest. CDR3 length: 15 residues. The V gene end was trimmed by 3 bases and the J gene end by 9 bases; junction bases not matched to a gene: 7. Germline CDR1 reads SNHLY; CDR2 reads FYNNEI. The source is a human donor who had recovered from COVID-19. This chain joins TRBV2 and TRBJ1-6, with 8 bases matching TRBD1. The sequenced sample was peripheral blood, obtained after recovery from COVID-19. The chain's CDR3 is CASSERGTGSSPLHF. For the CDR3, the DNA is TGTGCCAGCAGTGAGAGGGGGACAGGCTCTTCACCCCTCCACTTT.